Listed below are T cell receptor beta chains from one sample, sequenced in a study of regulatory T cells in long-lasting Graves disease. MiXCR, applied by TCRdb to the multiplex PCR reads, yields one record per CDR3 protein. The table lists fewer than 400,000 distinct CDR3 sequences, 15% to 20% of them singletons. This material consisted of peripheral blood mononuclear cells (PBMCs), taken when the disease was refractory, from a patient treated with antithyroid drugs. The receptor source for this set is a female donor with Graves disease. The CDR3 runs from the conserved cysteine through the conserved F or W. Each record gives: clone size, D gene, J gene, V gene, CDR3 DNA, CDR3 protein. A D gene is named only where the DNA matches it firmly. Clone size, where shown, is once, few, many, or a class for clones that have expanded.

.,.,TRBJ1-6,TRBV9,TGTGCCAGCAGCTCCACCCCGGGATCCTATAATTCACCCCTCCACTTT,CASSSTPGSYNSPLHF
.,.,TRBJ2-3,TRBV6-2/TRBV6-3,TGTGCCAGCAGTCTCAAAGGAGCTACAGATACGCAGTATTTT,CASSLKGATDTQYF
.,TRBD1,TRBJ1-2,TRBV6-5,TGTGCCAGCAGTTCGGACAGGGGTTTGGGTGGCTACACCTTC,CASSSDRGLGGYTF
.,.,TRBJ2-2,TRBV3-1,TGTGCCAGCAGCCATAGGACGAAATTGGGGGAGCTGTTTTTT,CASSHRTKLGELFF
.,.,TRBJ2-6,TRBV13,TGTGCCAGCAGCTTACGACAGCTTCTCAGCTCTGGGGCCAACGTCCTGACTTTC,CASSLRQLLSSGANVLTF
.,.,TRBJ1-1,TRBV28,TGTGCCAGCAGTTTATATTTGGGTATGAACACTGAAGCTTTCTTT,CASSLYLGMNTEAFF
.,.,TRBJ1-3,TRBV10-3,TGTGCCATCACCGACGGGCATACTGGAAACACCATATATTTT,CAITDGHTGNTIYF
.,.,TRBJ2-7,TRBV3-1,TGTGCCAGCAGCCAACCCTCAAAGGTCCCGGAGCAGTACTTC,CASSQPSKVPEQYF
.,TRBD2,TRBJ2-1,TRBV6-2/TRBV6-3,TGTGCCAGCAGTTACTCGAAACTAGCGAAACTCTACAATGAGCAGTTCTTC,CASSYSKLAKLYNEQFF
few,.,TRBJ2-7,TRBV3-1,TGTGCCAGCAGCCAAGATTATCGACTAACCCCCTACGAGCAGTACTTC,CASSQDYRLTPYEQYF
.,.,TRBJ2-2,TRBV7-9,TGTGCCAGCAGCTTAAGGGACACAAGACCGAACACCGGGGAGCTGTTTTTT,CASSLRDTRPNTGELFF
.,TRBD1,TRBJ1-2,TRBV5-1,TGCGCCAGCAGCTCCTTTAAGACGGACAGGGACGGCTACACCTTC,CASSSFKTDRDGYTF
many,.,TRBJ1-5,TRBV28,TGTGCCAGCAGTCCCCTCTCTGTGGGCCATCAGCCCCAGCATTTT,CASSPLSVGHQPQHF
few,.,TRBJ1-2,TRBV14,TGTGCCAGCAGCCCCGGGGCGGGGATCGGCTATGGCTACACCTTC,CASSPGAGIGYGYTF
many,TRBD2,TRBJ2-7,TRBV28,TGTGCCAGCAGTTTAGCGTGGGGGCAAGCGGGAGGGAAAGAGCAGTACTTC,CASSLAWGQAGGKEQYF
many,TRBD1,TRBJ1-1,TRBV6-1,TGTGCCAGCACCCAAGTTGTGGACAGGGAAGCTTTCTTT,CASTQVVDREAFF
.,.,TRBJ2-7,TRBV6-2/TRBV6-3,TGTGCCAGCAGTAGTTCCCGGGACATCTCCTACGAGCAGTACTTC,CASSSSRDISYEQYF
many,TRBD1,TRBJ1-1,TRBV11-3,TGTGCCAGCAGCCCAGGGACAGGGGACACTGAAGCTTTCTTT,CASSPGTGDTEAFF
many,.,TRBJ2-7,TRBV28,TGTGCCAGTGGGACTCCCGCCTCCTACGAGCAGTACTTC,CASGTPASYEQYF
many,.,TRBJ1-1,TRBV27,TGTGCCAGCAGTTCTTACCTCAGGGGTCGGAAGGGCATGAACACTGAAGCTTTCTTT,CASSSYLRGRKGMNTEAFF
many,.,TRBJ2-5,TRBV28,TGTGCCAGCAGTTCATCGACGTCCTCTTTAGAGACCCAGTACTTC,CASSSSTSSLETQYF
few,TRBD2,TRBJ2-2,TRBV5-1,TGCGCCAGCAGTGGTGCAAGCGGGAGTATCACCGGGGAGCTGTTTTTT,CASSGASGSITGELFF
many,.,TRBJ1-5,TRBV6-1,TGTGCCAGCAGGGGAGGACGGGCGGAGCCCCAGCATTTT,CASRGGRAEPQHF
.,.,TRBJ1-5,TRBV18,TGTGCCAGCTCATCCGGGACACGCAATCAGCCCCAGCATTTT,CASSSGTRNQPQHF
many,.,TRBJ1-6,TRBV28,TGTGCCAGCACGAAGACAGTTTCATCACCCCTCCACTTT,CASTKTVSSPLHF
many,TRBD1,TRBJ1-1,TRBV28,TGTGCCACCAGGACAGGAACGGGCACTGAAGCTTTCTTT,CATRTGTGTEAFF
.,.,TRBJ1-2,TRBV5-6,TGTGCCAGCAGCTTGACCGGGATCTTCGGCTATGGCTACACCTTC,CASSLTGIFGYGYTF
.,TRBD1,TRBJ2-7,TRBV2,TGTGCCAGCAGTGGACCGGGACAGGGGTTAACCTACGAGCAGTACTTC,CASSGPGQGLTYEQYF
many,.,TRBJ2-7,TRBV6-9,TGTGCCAGCAGTTTCCGACTAGAGCAGTACTTC,CASSFRLEQYF
few,.,TRBJ1-5,TRBV27,TGTGCCAGCGGTTCCGGGGTTGCAAGCAATCAGCCCCAGCATTTT,CASGSGVASNQPQHF
.,TRBD1,TRBJ2-5,TRBV9,TGTGCCAGCAGCTCCGGGACAGGGGTCCAAGAGACCCAGTACTTC,CASSSGTGVQETQYF